A selection of T cell receptor beta chains follows, all from one sample in a study of blood T cell repertoires in COVID-19. TCRdb keeps only in-frame clones here, not all; method: immunoSEQ multiplex PCR. This sample has 200,000 to 250,000 clones, with roughly 85% found just once. Material: peripheral blood. Receptors were obtained from a woman of 80 years or more with acute or convalescent COVID-19. Both conserved end residues are part of each CDR3. D genes are given only for firm matches. The size of a clone is reported for some rows only, either as once, few or many, or as a class for expanded clones.

TGCGGTGGGGACTCATACTATGGCTACACCTTC CGGDSYYGYTF TRBJ1-2 . TRBV20-1 .
TGTGCCAGCAGCTTCGTCGGGACAGTGGGGAATGAGCAGTTCTTC CASSFVGTVGNEQFF TRBJ2-1 TRBD1 TRBV11-3 few
TGTGCCAGCTCCCCCCCGACAGGGCAGCCCTACGAGCAGTACTTC CASSPPTGQPYEQYF TRBJ2-7 TRBD1 TRBV6-5 .
TGCAGTGCTAGTGTCACCCCGGGACAGGGGGCCCATAGCAATCAGCCCCAGCATTTT CSASVTPGQGAHSNQPQHF TRBJ1-5 TRBD1 TRBV20-1 .
TGTGCCAGCAGCCGACGACTAGCGGGGGCGCAGTATTTT CASSRRLAGAQYF TRBJ2-3 TRBD2 TRBV3-1/TRBV3-2 once
TGTGCCTGGAGTGGACTAGCGGGGGTCACCGGGGAGCTGTTTTTT CAWSGLAGVTGELFF TRBJ2-2 TRBD2 TRBV30 once
TGTGCCAGTAGTATAGCCCCAAACACAGATACGCAGTATTTT CASSIAPNTDTQYF TRBJ2-3 . TRBV19 .
TGTGCCAGCAGCGTAGGGGACAGTTTAGGCACTGAAGCTTTCTTT CASSVGDSLGTEAFF TRBJ1-1 TRBD1 TRBV9 .
TGTGCCAGCAGTTCCGGACTAGCGGGGTCCTACGAGCAGTACTTC CASSSGLAGSYEQYF TRBJ2-7 TRBD2 TRBV11-3 .
TGTGCCAGCAGTTGGGACAGGGCTGATTCACCCCTCCACTTT CASSWDRADSPLHF TRBJ1-6 TRBD1 TRBV28 .
TGTGCCAGCAGACCACAGGGCATAGCTAACTATGGCTACACCTTC CASRPQGIANYGYTF TRBJ1-2 . TRBV6-4 .
TGTGCCAGCAGCTTGCGAAGGACAGGACAACACTATGGCTACACCTTC CASSLRRTGQHYGYTF TRBJ1-2 TRBD1 TRBV5-6 .
TGTGCCAGCAGTTTTATCCGGGCCCAGGGGGAAAAACTGTTTTTT CASSFIRAQGEKLFF TRBJ1-4 . TRBV27 .
TGTGCCAGCAGCACTCACAGGACCGAGGACACTGAAGCTTTCTTT CASSTHRTEDTEAFF TRBJ1-1 . TRBV9 .
TGTGCCAGTAGTATACCGGGGACAAGGGGTGGCTACACCTTC CASSIPGTRGGYTF TRBJ1-2 . TRBV19 .
TGTGCCAGCAGCCCCGCTCTGAGGACAGGGAGGAACTATGGCTACACCTTC CASSPALRTGRNYGYTF TRBJ1-2 TRBD1 TRBV3-1/TRBV3-2 .
TGTGCCAGCAAAAAACCCTCCACATACGAGCAGTACTTC CASKKPSTYEQYF TRBJ2-7 . TRBV6-5 .
TGTGCCACCAGTGCCCTCTCGGGACAGGGGGCGTACGCCGGGGAGCTGTTTTTT CATSALSGQGAYAGELFF TRBJ2-2 TRBD1 TRBV24-1 .
TGTGCCAGTAGTCTAAGAGGGGGCGCCGAAAACACCGGGGAGCTGTTTTTT CASSLRGGAENTGELFF TRBJ2-2 TRBD1 TRBV19 .